This T cell receptor beta chain comes out of a study of metastatic and nonmetastatic thyroid tumors. Looking at the study overall: Across peripheral blood and tumor or nodule tissue samples taken from malignant and benign thyroid patients, the repertoires were compared with one another. General study points: Reported TCR beta diversity, measured in blood and tumor, was significantly higher for malignant thyroid tumors than for benign nodules.

Ahead of thyroid surgery, no patient had received treatment of any kind. This CDR3 contains 15 residues. The germline CDR1 and CDR2 sequences are MDHEN and SYDVKM. V dropped 2 bases and J dropped 4 bases, with 13 bases sitting between them. Concerning this clone: Its antigen is currently unknown.

TCRdb re-analyzed the PCR reads through MiXCR. This sample carries 30,000 or so clones, approximately 25% of them seen once, and the ten largest clones take about 10%. The sequenced material came from blood. The clonotype was recovered from a female donor with papillary thyroid cancer or a benign thyroid nodule (not recorded which). Some clones in this sample may be carry-over from other donors' samples. This sequence joins TRBV28 and TRBJ2-3; D is uncertain. CDR3 amino acids: CASSLSGAGSDTQYF. The CDR3 DNA follows: TGTGCCAGCAGTTTAAGTGGCGCAGGATCAGATACGCAGTATTTT.